This T cell receptor beta chain was identified in a study of blood T cell repertoires in COVID-19. This CDR3 spans 16 amino acids. CDR1 and CDR2 from the germline V gene are MNHEY and SMNVEV (reference sequence). V lost 2 bases and J lost 7, with 17 bases in between. Per the original data handling: Nucleated cell counts were estimated from reference gene primer amplification. Profiled with immunoSEQ multiplex PCR; TCRdb holds only in-frame clones, not every one. The V and J calls and clone size were taken over from that table, and D and trimming were inferred from the DNA. Of about 130,000 clones in the sample, approximately 83% are singletons; the top ten hold around 17%.

Sequencing used peripheral blood. The chain is built from TRBV27 and TRBJ1-4; D ambiguous. The receptor's source is a woman in her fifties or sixties with acute or convalescent COVID-19. CDR3 amino acids: CASSLNGGGRIEKLFF. In nucleotides, the CDR3 is TGTGCCAGCAGTTTAAACGGCGGAGGGAGGATTGAAAAACTGTTTTTT.